The clone carrying this TCR beta chain was picked up one time. As yet, its antigen is unknown. Several immunoSEQ plates received, in even portions, the genomic DNA of each subset. Per the study methods: ImmunoSEQ only sent back junction sequences with no quality scores, so filtering was done differently. Only in-frame clones appear in the TCRdb table, and some are missing; sequencing was by immunoSEQ multiplex PCR. From that table come the V and J calls and clone size; the DNA was used to work out D and trimming. The sample holds millions of clones; 90% to 95% are singletons and the top ten take about 0.39%. This CDR3 spans 15 amino acids. V shed 10 bases and J 1 base; nucleotides not matched to a gene: 12. CDR1 is MNHEY, CDR2 SMNVEV, per germline (reference sequence). These data are taken from a study of shared clonotypes between healthy human individuals. The study's findings and limits: Only blood underwent sampling, and tissue repertoires likely differ. Generation probabilities were higher for clonotypes shared across all four sorted-subset donors than for unshared ones.

The clonotype was recovered from a man younger than 30 in good health. Some clones in this sample may be carry-over from other donors' samples. This rearrangement joins TRBV27 to TRBJ2-7; 8 nucleotides line up with TRBD2. Sequencing input: naive CD4+ T cells from PBMCs. The subset: CD45RA+ positively selected. The CDR3 here is CATRGGTISSYEQYF. CDR3 in DNA: TGTGCCACCCGGGGGGGCACCATCTCATCCTACGAGCAGTACTTC.